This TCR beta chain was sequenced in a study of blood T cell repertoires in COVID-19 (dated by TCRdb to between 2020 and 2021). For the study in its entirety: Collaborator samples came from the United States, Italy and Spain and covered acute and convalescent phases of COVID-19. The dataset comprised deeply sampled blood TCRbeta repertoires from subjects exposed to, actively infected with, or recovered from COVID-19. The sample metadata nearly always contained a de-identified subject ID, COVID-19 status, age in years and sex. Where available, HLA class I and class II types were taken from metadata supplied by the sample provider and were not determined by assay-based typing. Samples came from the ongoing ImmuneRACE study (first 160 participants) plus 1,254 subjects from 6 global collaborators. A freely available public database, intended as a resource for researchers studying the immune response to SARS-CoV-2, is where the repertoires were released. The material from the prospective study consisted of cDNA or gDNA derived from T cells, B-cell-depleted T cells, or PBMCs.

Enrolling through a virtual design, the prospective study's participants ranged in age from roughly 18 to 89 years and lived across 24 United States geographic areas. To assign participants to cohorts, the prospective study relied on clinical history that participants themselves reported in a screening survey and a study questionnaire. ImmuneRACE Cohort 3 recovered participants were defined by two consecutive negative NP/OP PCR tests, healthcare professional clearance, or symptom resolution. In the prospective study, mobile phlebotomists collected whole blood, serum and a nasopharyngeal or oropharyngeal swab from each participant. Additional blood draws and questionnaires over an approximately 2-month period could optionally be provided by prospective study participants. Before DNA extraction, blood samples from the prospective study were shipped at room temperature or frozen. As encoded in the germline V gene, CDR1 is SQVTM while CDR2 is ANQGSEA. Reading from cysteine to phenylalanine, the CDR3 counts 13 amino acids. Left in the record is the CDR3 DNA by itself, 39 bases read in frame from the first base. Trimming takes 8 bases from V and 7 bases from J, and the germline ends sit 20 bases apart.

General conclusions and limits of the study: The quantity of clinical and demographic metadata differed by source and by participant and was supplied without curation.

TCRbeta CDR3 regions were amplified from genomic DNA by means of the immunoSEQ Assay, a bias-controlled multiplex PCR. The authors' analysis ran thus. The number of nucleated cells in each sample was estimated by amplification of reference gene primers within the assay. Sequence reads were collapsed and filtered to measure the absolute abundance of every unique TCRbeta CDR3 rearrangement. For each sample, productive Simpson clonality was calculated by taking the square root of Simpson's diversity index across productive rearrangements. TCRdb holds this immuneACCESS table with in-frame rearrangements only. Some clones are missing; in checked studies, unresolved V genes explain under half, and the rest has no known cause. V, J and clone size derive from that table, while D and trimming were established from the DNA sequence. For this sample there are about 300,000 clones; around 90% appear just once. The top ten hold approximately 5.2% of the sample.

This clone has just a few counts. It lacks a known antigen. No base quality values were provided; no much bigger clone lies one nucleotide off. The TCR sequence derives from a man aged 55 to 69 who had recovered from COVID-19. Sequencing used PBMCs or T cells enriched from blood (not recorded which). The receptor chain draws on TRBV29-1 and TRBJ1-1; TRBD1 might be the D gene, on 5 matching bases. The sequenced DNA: TGCAGCCCCGTAAGGGGCCAGGAGAGTGAAGCTTTCTTT. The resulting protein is CSPVRGQESEAFF. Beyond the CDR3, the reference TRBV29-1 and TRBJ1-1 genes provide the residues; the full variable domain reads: SAVISQKPSRDICQRGTSLTIQCQVDSQVTMMFWYRQQPGQSLTLIATANQGSEATYESGFVIDKFPISRPNLTFSTLTVSNMSPEDSSIYLCSPVRGQESEAFFGQGTRLTVV.